What follows describes a single T cell receptor beta chain. Its antigen remains unknown. The data stem from a study of CD8 T cells in ankylosing spondylitis. Generation of TCR beta libraries employed quantitative 5'-RACE incorporating molecular barcodes. One entry per CDR3 protein, called by TCRdb with MiXCR from the 5' RACE reads. This repertoire shows about 540,000 distinct CDR3 sequences, 10% to 15% found once; its top ten account for 6.8%. Findings of the study overall: Seemingly characteristic of ankylosing spondylitis blood was a TCR beta motif consisting of fewer than 10 highly homologous variants. It was reported that disease-linked clones were significantly enriched in matched ankylosing spondylitis synovial fluid.

The germline V gene has CDR1 SGHTS and CDR2 YDEGEE. There are 16 residues in the CDR3. V shed 0 bases and J shed 5 bases, with 17 bases lying between them. The chain joins TRBV5-8 to TRBJ2-5; tentatively, D is TRBD1 (6 bases). The TCR sequence derives from a male donor with ankylosing spondylitis. Sequencing was done on a sample of blood, either unsorted or a sorted T cell fraction (not recorded which). CDR3 nucleotide sequence: TGTGCCAGCAGCTTGGGAACAGGGCCACCCAGCGAGACCCAGTACTTC. Protein: CASSLGTGPPSETQYF. The full variable domain, in which reference TRBV5-8 and TRBJ2-5 provide the parts outside the CDR3, is EAGVTQSPTHLIKTRGQQATLRCSPISGHTSVYWYQQALGLGLQFLLWYDEGEERNRGNFPPRFSGRQFPNYSSELNVNALELEDSALYLCASSLGTGPPSETQYFGPGTRLLVL.